This entry lists 16 T cell receptor beta chains sequenced from one sample in a study of blood T cell repertoires in COVID-19. Clones were read by immunoSEQ multiplex PCR, and TCRdb kept only the in-frame ones, dropping some. The table records around 400,000 clones, around 87% of them present only once. Sequencing used peripheral blood. The origin of the receptors is a woman aged 55-70 years with COVID-19, enrolled during active disease.

The rearrangement links TRBV25-1 to TRBJ1-1; TRBD1 matches 8 bases. The V segment lost 2 bases and the J segment 8 bases; nucleotides outside the gene matches: 4. The V gene's germline CDR1 is MGHDK and CDR2 SYGVNS. The CDR3 runs to 13 residues. The CDR3 here is CASSERPGGEAFF. The CDR3 DNA reads as TGTGCCAGCAGTGAAAGACCAGGGGGCGAAGCTTTCTTT.

The chain combines TRBV27 with TRBJ2-5; 9 bases fit TRBD2. This CDR3 has 16 amino acids. Germline assignment: CDR1 MNHEY and CDR2 SMNVEV (reference sequence). The V and J ends lost 0 bases and 5 bases, in that order; junction bases with no gene match: 7. In DNA, the CDR3 is TGTGCCAGCAGTTTATCCGGCGGGGGGGCCTGGGAGACCCAGTACTTC. It codes for CASSLSGGGAWETQYF.

The chain has TRBV19 and TRBJ2-7; 8 bases are shared with TRBD2. The CDR3 spans 15 residues. V lost 5 bases to trimming and J lost 0 bases; unmatched junction nucleotides: 6. The V gene's germline CDR1 is LNHDA and CDR2 SQIVND (reference sequence). The CDR3 DNA sequence: TGTGCCAGTAGTTCCATAGCGGGGCGCTCCTACGAGCAGTACTTC. Its protein is CASSSIAGRSYEQYF.

The rearrangement links TRBV6-2 or TRBV6-3 to TRBJ1-2; D not certain. The germline CDR1 and CDR2 sequences are MNHEY and SVGEGT. With 2 bases removed from V and 10 bases from J, the gap between germline ends came to 8 bases. This CDR3 is 11 amino acids long. Here the CDR3 DNA reads TGTGCCAGCAGTTACGGCGGTTACTACACCTTC. It yields the protein CASSYGGYYTF.

This clone came up once. The V gene is TRBV5-1, the J gene TRBJ2-7; 8 nucleotides align to TRBD1. V was clipped by 3 bases and J by 0 bases; unmatched bases: 2. The CDR3 runs to 14 residues. Germline assignment: CDR1 SGHRS and CDR2 YFSETQ. The CDR3 DNA is TGCGCCAGCAGCTCCCAGGGGGCCTCCTACGAGCAGTACTTC. It specifies CASSSQGASYEQYF.

The chain carries TRBV28 and TRBJ1-1; maybe TRBD1 (6 bases). Trimming took 5 bases from V and 5 from J, leaving 12 bases between them. CDR1 is MDHEN and CDR2 is SYDVKM in the germline V gene. The CDR3 runs to 13 residues. CDR3 nucleotide sequence: TGTGCCAGCAGTGTACAGGGTTATACTGAAGCTTTCTTT. It translates to CASSVQGYTEAFF.

The chain has TRBV7-6 and TRBJ1-1; D is unresolved. Trimming cost V 4 bases and J 0 bases, with 21 bases left between them. Germline lookup yields CDR1 SGHVS and CDR2 FNYEAQ. The CDR3 totals 18 residues. The CDR3, as DNA: TGTGCCAGCAGCTCATATCCCCCGGGATACCGAATGAACACTGAAGCTTTCTTT. As protein: CASSSYPPGYRMNTEAFF.

The chain couples TRBV7-2 to TRBJ1-3; TRBD1 matches at 7 bases. The CDR3 length is 17 residues. The V gene end was trimmed by 4 bases and the J gene end by 0 bases; junction bases not matched to a gene: 9. Germline CDR1 and CDR2: SGHTA and FQGNSA. CDR3 DNA sequence: TGTGCCAGCAGCTCACCACAGGGGATTACCTCTGGAAACACCATATATTTT. It codes for CASSSPQGITSGNTIYF.

This chain uses TRBV12-3 or TRBV12-4 with TRBJ1-2; no clear D gene. Between the trimmed V and J ends, which lost 1 base and 7 bases, there was a span of 10 bases. The CDR3 contains 13 residues. The CDR3, as DNA: TGTGCCAGCAGTTTAGGAGGGTACGGTGGCTACACCTTC. The encoded protein is CASSLGGYGGYTF.

The chain links TRBV5-1 to TRBJ2-7, with TRBD1 matching 9 bases. Germline V lookup: CDR1 SGHRS, CDR2 YFSETQ. The CDR3 covers 14 residues. V shed 0 bases and J 7 bases; nucleotides not matched to a gene: 5. The DNA for the CDR3 is TGCGCCAGCAGCTTGGGGGGGACAGGGCGTGAGCAGTACTTC. Its protein is CASSLGGTGREQYF.

The rearrangement uses TRBV19 and TRBJ2-5, with 9 nucleotides matching TRBD1. Germline V gives CDR1 LNHDA, CDR2 SQIVND (reference sequence). The CDR3 sequence is 15 residues long. V gave up 5 bases and J gave up 5 bases; unmatched junction bases: 9. CDR3 region: CASSARTGARETQYF. CDR3 in DNA: TGTGCCAGTAGTGCTAGGACAGGGGCTCGTGAGACCCAGTACTTC.

The J gene is TRBJ1-2, the V gene TRBV12-3 or TRBV12-4, with D unresolved. Trimming removed 5 bases at V and 3 bases at J, with 10 bases between. This CDR3 region has 13 residues. The CDR3 DNA reads as TGTGCCAGCAGTCTCCTTTTTCACTATGGCTACACCTTC. Amino acid sequence: CASSLLFHYGYTF.

The CDR3 sequence is CASSVGQASPDTQYF. The CDR3 region has the DNA TGTGCCAGCAGCGTTGGGCAGGCAAGTCCAGATACGCAGTATTTT. This sequence joins TRBV9 and TRBJ2-3; no definite D call. V lost 2 bases, J lost 4 bases, and 14 bases lay in between. The CDR3 totals 15 residues. Germline assignment: CDR1 SGDLS and CDR2 YYNGEE. Supplemented by reference TRBV9 and TRBJ2-3, the full variable domain reads DSGVTQTPKHLITATGQRVTLRCSPRSGDLSVYWYQQSLDQGLQFLIQYYNGEERAKGNILERFSAQQFPDLHSELNLSSLELGDSALYFCASSVGQASPDTQYFGPGTRLTVL.

The chain has TRBV28 and TRBJ1-5; D unclear. Germline CDR1 MDHEN, CDR2 SYDVKM. V lost 0 bases and J 5 bases, leaving 14 bases between the germline ends. The CDR3 has 16 amino acids. The chain's CDR3 is CASSLWTGGNDQPQHF. For the CDR3, the DNA is TGTGCCAGCAGTTTATGGACCGGAGGAAACGATCAGCCCCAGCATTTT.

V is TRBV5-1 and J is TRBJ2-1; 10 nucleotides match TRBD2. CDR1 is SGHRS and CDR2 is YFSETQ in the germline V gene. The CDR3 has 16 amino acids. V gave up 0 bases and J gave up 7 bases; unmatched junction bases: 7. The CDR3 reads CASSLGRLAGRNEQFF. CDR3 DNA sequence: TGCGCCAGCAGCTTGGGGCGACTAGCGGGTAGGAATGAGCAGTTCTTC. Based on the CDR3 plus reference TRBV5-1 and TRBJ2-1, the full variable domain is KAGVTQTPRYLIKTRGQQVTLSCSPISGHRSVSWYQQTPGQGLQFLFEYFSETQRNKGNFPGRFSGRQFSNSRSEMNVSTLELGDSALYLCASSLGRLAGRNEQFFGPGTRLTVL.

The chain has TRBV2 and TRBJ2-7; D may be TRBD2 (5 bases). With 7 bases removed from V and 1 base from J, the gap between germline ends came to 14 bases. The CDR3 covers 14 residues. Germline V lookup: CDR1 SNHLY, CDR2 FYNNEI. The CDR3 coding sequence is TGTGCCAGCACCGATCCCGGGGAGTCCTACGAGCAGTACTTC. It specifies CASTDPGESYEQYF.